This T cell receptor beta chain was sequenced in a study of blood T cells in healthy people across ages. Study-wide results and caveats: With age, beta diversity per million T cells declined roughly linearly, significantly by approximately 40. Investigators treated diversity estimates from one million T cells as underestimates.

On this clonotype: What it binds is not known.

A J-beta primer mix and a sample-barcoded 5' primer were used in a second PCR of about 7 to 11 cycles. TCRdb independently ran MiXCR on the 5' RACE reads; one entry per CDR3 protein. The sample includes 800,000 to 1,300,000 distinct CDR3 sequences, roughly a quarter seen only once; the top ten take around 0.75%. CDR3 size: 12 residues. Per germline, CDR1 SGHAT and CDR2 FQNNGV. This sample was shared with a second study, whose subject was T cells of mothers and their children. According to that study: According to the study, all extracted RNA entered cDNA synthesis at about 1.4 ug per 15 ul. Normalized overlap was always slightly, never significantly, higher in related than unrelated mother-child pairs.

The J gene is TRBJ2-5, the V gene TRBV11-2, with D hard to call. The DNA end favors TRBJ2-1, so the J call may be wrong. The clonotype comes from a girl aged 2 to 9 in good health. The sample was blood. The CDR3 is CASSSVANEQFF. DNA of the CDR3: TGTGCCAGCAGCTCCGTAGCCAATGAGCAGTTCTTC.